This T cell receptor (beta chain) was documented in a study of T cells in Graves' hyperthyroidism and ophthalmopathy. On this clonotype: Relative to the germline gene, one junction end is altered; a read error may explain this.

TCR beta CDR3 region amplification was performed from RNA transcripts. During a first-round RT-PCR of the TCR CDR3, the HTBI primer set was used. A single record per CDR3 protein comes from TCRdb applying MiXCR to the multiplex PCR reads. Of hundreds of thousands of distinct CDR3 sequences listed, about 14% were seen once; the top ten hold around 13%. Germline values: CDR1 MNHEY, CDR2 SVGEGT. The CDR3 covers 16 residues. This TCR was recovered from a young man with Graves' ophthalmopathy. What was sequenced was blood. The chain joins TRBV6-2 or TRBV6-3 to TRBJ2-2, with 9 bases matching TRBD2. CDR3 amino acids: CASSYQYSGSHGGLFF. CDR3 DNA sequence: TGTGCCAGCAGTTACCAGTATAGCGGGAGTCACGGGGGGCTGTTTTTT.